This entry lists 21 T cell receptor beta chains sequenced from one sample in a study of T cell responses to AZD1222 COVID-19 vaccine. Measured with immunoSEQ multiplex PCR; TCRdb has only the in-frame clones, and not every one. This sample yields roughly 190,000 clones, of which approximately 95% are seen a single time; roughly 3.8% belongs to the top ten. The sequencing used peripheral blood, collected on day 0 of AZD1222 vaccination. Receptor source: an adult in good health.

This rearrangement joins TRBV2 to TRBJ1-1, with D possibly being TRBD1 (5 bases). The V gene's germline CDR1 is SNHLY and CDR2 FYNNEI. Trimming cost V 10 bases and J 1 base, with 10 bases left between them. The CDR3 has 12 amino acids. The CDR3 DNA is TGTGCCAACGGGACGGAGAACACTGAAGCTTTCTTT. The encoded protein is CANGTENTEAFF. Looking up the rest from reference TRBV2 and TRBJ1-1 gives the full variable domain: EPEVTQTPSHQVTQMGQEVILRCVPISNHLYFYWYRQILGQKVEFLVSFYNNEISEKSEIFDDQFSVERPDGSNFTLKIRSTKLEDSAMYFCANGTENTEAFFGQGTRLTVV.

The genes are TRBV2 and TRBJ1-5; D is undetermined. CDR1 and CDR2 from the germline V gene are SNHLY and FYNNEI. The CDR3 has 14 residues. V lost 4 bases and J 1 base, leaving 8 bases between the germline ends. In DNA form, the CDR3 reads TGTGCCAGCAGTGGGGTACAGAGCAATCAGCCCCAGCATTTT. Translated, it gives CASSGVQSNQPQHF. Combining the CDR3 with reference TRBV2 and TRBJ1-5 gives the whole variable domain EPEVTQTPSHQVTQMGQEVILRCVPISNHLYFYWYRQILGQKVEFLVSFYNNEISEKSEIFDDQFSVERPDGSNFTLKIRSTKLEDSAMYFCASSGVQSNQPQHFGDGTRLSIL.

J is TRBJ2-7 and V is TRBV18; D may be TRBD2 (7 bases). There are 13 residues in the CDR3. CDR1 and CDR2 (germline): KGHSH, LQKENI. V lost 3 bases to trimming and J lost 6 bases, with 12 bases between them. As DNA, the CDR3 is TGTGCCAGCTCACCGGGGGGGCAGGCCGAGCAGTACTTC. It yields the protein CASSPGGQAEQYF. Full variable domain (outside the CDR3, taken from reference TRBV18 and TRBJ2-7): NAGVMQNPRHLVRRRGQEARLRCSPMKGHSHVYWYRQLPEEGLKFMVYLQKENIIDESGMPKERFSAEFPKEGPSILRIQQVVRGDSAAYFCASSPGGQAEQYFGPGTRLTVT.

V is TRBV5-1 and J is TRBJ1-1, with D uncertain. With 0 bases removed from V and 0 bases from J, the gap between germline ends came to 6 bases. CDR1 is SGHRS, CDR2 YFSETQ, per germline. This CDR3 region has 14 residues. CDR3: CASSLARMNTEAFF. The CDR3 DNA reads as TGCGCCAGCAGCTTGGCCAGAATGAACACTGAAGCTTTCTTT.

The chain recombines TRBV6-5 with TRBJ1-2, with D tentatively TRBD1 (6 bases). This CDR3 region has 13 residues. V was shortened by 2 bases and J by 6 bases, with 10 bases between the two germline ends. From germline, CDR1 is MNHEY and CDR2 SVGAGI. The CDR3 sequence: CASSYTGTDGYTF. The CDR3 DNA reads TGTGCCAGCAGTTACACAGGGACTGATGGCTACACCTTC.

A single count supports this clone. The V and J genes are TRBV6-5 and TRBJ1-3; no clear D. Germline loops: CDR1 MNHEY, CDR2 SVGAGI. There are 16 residues in the CDR3. The ends were cut back, 2 bases at V and 8 bases at J, with 19 bases in the middle. CDR3 amino acids: CASSYGLPAGVDTIYF. The CDR3 bases are TGTGCCAGCAGTTACGGTCTTCCGGCTGGCGTAGACACCATATATTTT.

The gene calls are TRBV19 and TRBJ2-1; 7 positions match TRBD2. V was clipped by 5 bases and J by 0 bases; unmatched bases: 7. Germline CDR1 and CDR2: LNHDA and SQIVND (reference sequence). The CDR3 spans 16 residues. Here the CDR3 reads CASSPVTGGSYNEQFF. The CDR3 bases are TGTGCCAGTAGTCCCGTAACGGGAGGCTCCTACAATGAGCAGTTCTTC. The full variable domain, rest sourced from reference TRBV19 and TRBJ2-1, is DGGITQSPKYLFRKEGQNVTLSCEQNLNHDAMYWYRQDPGQGLRLIYYSQIVNDFQKGDIAEGYSVSREKKESFPLTVTSAQKNPTAFYLCASSPVTGGSYNEQFFGPGTRLTVL.

This sequence joins TRBV19 and TRBJ2-7; D unclear. Trimming shortened V by 3 bases and J by 4 bases, and 7 bases separated the two germline ends. CDR1 LNHDA and CDR2 SQIVND come from the germline V gene (reference sequence). The CDR3 is made up of 12 amino acids. The CDR3 spells CASSMLDYEQYF. The CDR3 DNA sequence: TGTGCCAGTAGTATGTTAGATTACGAGCAGTACTTC.

The chain combines TRBV6-2 or TRBV6-3 with TRBJ2-3; D unresolved. The CDR3 contains 12 residues. V gave up 2 bases and J gave up 7 bases, with 7 bases separating them. Germline assignment: CDR1 MNHEY and CDR2 SVGEGT. The CDR3, as DNA: TGTGCCAGCAGTTACAGGTCGTATACGCAGTATTTT. It translates to CASSYRSYTQYF.

As regards this clone: The junction differs from germline at one of its ends, possibly a read error. This rearrangement joins TRBV12-3 or TRBV12-4 to TRBJ1-2; unclear D gene. The CDR3 is made up of 13 amino acids. The CDR3 bases are TGTGCCAGCGGTTTAAATGGGGTCGGTGGCTACACCTTC. This gives the protein CASGLNGVGGYTF.

The chain couples TRBV18 to TRBJ2-7; D is uncertain. Germline loops: CDR1 KGHSH, CDR2 LQKENI. The CDR3 has 14 amino acids. Trimming removed 3 bases from V and 1 base from J, with 10 bases in between. The CDR3 loop reads CASSPGRHSYEQYF. The CDR3 DNA reads TGTGCCAGCTCACCGGGCAGGCATTCCTACGAGCAGTACTTC.

This clone came up a few times. CDR3 sequence: CATSDSPGGPSYNEQFF. The CDR3 nucleotides are TGTGCCACCAGTGACTCCCCTGGCGGGCCCTCCTACAATGAGCAGTTCTTC. The genes are TRBV24-1 and TRBJ2-1, with a tentative D call TRBD2 (5 bases). CDR1 KGHDR and CDR2 SFDVKD come from the germline V gene. The CDR3 consists of 17 residues. V dropped 4 bases and J dropped 0 bases, with 15 bases sitting between them.

The CDR3 sequence is CASSLRDREARWGQPQHF. The CDR3 DNA reads as TGTGCCAGCAGTCTCCGGGACAGGGAGGCGCGGTGGGGTCAGCCCCAGCATTTT. V is TRBV6-6 and J is TRBJ1-5; 9 bases agree with TRBD1. Germline V CDR1 and CDR2: MNHNY, SVGAGI (reference sequence). This CDR3 is built from 18 residues. J lost 6 bases, V lost 5 bases, and 17 bases had no gene match.

The chain has TRBV15 and TRBJ2-2, with 10 nucleotides matching TRBD2. Losses at the gene ends were 5 bases for V and 5 bases for J; bases not matched to a gene: 20. Germline loops: CDR1 LNHNV, CDR2 YYDKDF (reference sequence). The CDR3 runs to 20 residues. CDR3 sequence: CATSGNILAGIKAETGELFF. Here the CDR3 DNA reads TGTGCCACCAGCGGGAACATACTAGCGGGAATAAAGGCGGAGACCGGGGAGCTGTTTTTT.

This rearrangement joins TRBV3-1 (or the pseudogene TRBV3-2) to TRBJ2-1; D ambiguous. CDR3 length equals 16 residues. With 1 base removed from V and 0 bases from J, the gap between germline ends came to 10 bases. Germline lookup yields CDR1 LGHDT and CDR2 YNNKEL (reference sequence). The CDR3 nucleotides read TGTGCCAGCAGCCAAGGTGGTCCTAGCTCCTACAATGAGCAGTTCTTC. As protein: CASSQGGPSSYNEQFF.

The J gene is TRBJ2-3, the V gene TRBV4-1; TRBD2 agrees at 10 bases. With V trimmed by 0 bases and J by 2 bases, 8 bases remained unmatched. Germline V gene data show CDR1 as MGHRA and CDR2 as YSYEKL. The CDR3 loop spans 18 amino acids. The CDR3 coding sequence is TGCGCCAGCAGCCAAGAGTCGGGACTAGCGCGTTTCACAGATACGCAGTATTTT. It translates to CASSQESGLARFTDTQYF.

The gene calls are TRBV6-5 and TRBJ2-5; D gene ambiguous. The ends were cut back, 6 bases at V and 4 bases at J, with 15 bases in the middle. This CDR3 contains 14 residues. Germline values: CDR1 MNHEY, CDR2 SVGAGI. CDR3 sequence (DNA): TGTGCCAGCAGGACCGGGTTCATAGCAGAGACCCAGTACTTC. Its translation is CASRTGFIAETQYF.

The J gene is TRBJ1-2, the V gene TRBV2; D uncertain. The CDR3 covers 14 residues. V was pared by 6 bases and J by 0 bases, with 11 bases between. From germline, CDR1 is SNHLY and CDR2 FYNNEI. CDR3 coding DNA: TGTGCCAGCAGCAGAGGTGGGACTAACTATGGCTACACCTTC. Protein sequence: CASSRGGTNYGYTF.

This clone is a singleton in its sample. The rearrangement links TRBV9 to TRBJ2-2; D is unresolved. This CDR3 has 12 residues. Germline CDR1 SGDLS, CDR2 YYNGEE. The V and J ends lost 4 bases and 4 bases respectively, with 5 bases between them. CDR3 nucleotide sequence: TGTGCCAGCAGCCGGGTCACCGGGGAGCTGTTTTTT. It is translated as CASSRVTGELFF.

The CDR3 region has the DNA TGTGCCAGCAGCTTGGAAGTCCCCTCTATAGCCAAAAACATTCAGTACTTC. The encoded protein is CASSLEVPSIAKNIQYF. The V call is TRBV5-5, the J call TRBJ2-4; no clear D gene. CDR1 SGHKS and CDR2 YYEKEE come from the germline V gene (reference sequence). The CDR3 spans 17 residues. V was shortened by 0 bases and J by 0 bases, with 13 bases between the two germline ends.

This chain uses TRBV6-2 or TRBV6-3 with TRBJ1-2, with D tentatively TRBD1 (5 bases). The germline CDR1 and CDR2 sequences are MNHEY and SVGEGT. V was shortened by 2 bases and J by 1 base, with 11 bases between the two germline ends. The CDR3 has 15 amino acids. The CDR3 spells CASSYPGQGNYGYTF. The CDR3 DNA reads TGTGCCAGCAGTTACCCGGGGCAGGGTAACTATGGCTACACCTTC.